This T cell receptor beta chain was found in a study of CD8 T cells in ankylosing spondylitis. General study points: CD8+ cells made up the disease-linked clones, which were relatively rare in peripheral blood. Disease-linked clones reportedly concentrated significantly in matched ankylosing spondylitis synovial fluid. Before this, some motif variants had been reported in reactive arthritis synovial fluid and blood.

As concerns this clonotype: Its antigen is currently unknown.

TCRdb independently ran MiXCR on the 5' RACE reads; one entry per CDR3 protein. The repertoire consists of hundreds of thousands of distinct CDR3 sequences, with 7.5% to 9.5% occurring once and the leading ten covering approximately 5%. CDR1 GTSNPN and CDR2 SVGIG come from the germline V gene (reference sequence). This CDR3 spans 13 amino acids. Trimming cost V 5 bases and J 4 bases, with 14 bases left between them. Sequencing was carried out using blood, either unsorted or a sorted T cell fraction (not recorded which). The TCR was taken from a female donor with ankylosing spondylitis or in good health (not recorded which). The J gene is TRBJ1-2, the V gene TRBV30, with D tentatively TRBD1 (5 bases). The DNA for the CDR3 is TGTGCCTGGGGCGACTTGACAGTCTATGGCTACACCTTC. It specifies CAWGDLTVYGYTF.